This T cell receptor (beta chain) was obtained from a study of response to subunit inactivated influenza vaccine. General study results and limits: Each seasonal influenza vaccination recruits few new T cells, the authors suggested.

There are 13 residues in the CDR3. V lost 3 bases to trimming and J lost 6 bases, with 10 bases between them. This clonotype was counted only a few times. Antigen unknown. In TCRdb, the RT-PCR reads were re-called with MiXCR into one record per CDR3 protein. The data show 170,000 or so distinct CDR3 sequences, 9.5% to 12% seen once. This TCR was recovered from a man between 50 and 75 years old who received an inactivated influenza vaccine. The rearrangement links TRBV12-3 or TRBV12-4 to TRBJ2-3; the D is unclear. The sample was CD8+ T cells sorted from PBMCs, taken less than 25 months after vaccination. CDR3 in DNA: TGTGCCAGCAGTTTGGCGAGATGGGATACGCAGTATTTT. Translation: CASSLARWDTQYF.